A single sample is the source of the 26 T cell receptor beta chains below, sequenced in a study of blood T cell repertoires in COVID-19. The assay was immunoSEQ multiplex PCR, and TCRdb's table has in-frame clones only and misses some. The data hold tens of thousands of clones, with roughly 85% observed a single time. Input material: peripheral blood. The receptors stem from a man aged 55-75 years with acute or convalescent COVID-19.

This chain connects TRBV6-1 to TRBJ2-3; 11 nucleotides line up with TRBD2. Germline assignment: CDR1 MNHNS and CDR2 SASEGT. This CDR3 has 18 amino acids. V shed 4 bases, J shed 0 bases, and the junction held 9 bases outside the gene matches. The CDR3 bases are TGTGCCAGCAGTGCAACTAGCGGGGGCCTCACTAGCACAGATACGCAGTATTTT. Translating gives CASSATSGGLTSTDTQYF.

In its sample, this clone was seen a few times. The chain uses TRBV7-8 and TRBJ1-6, with TRBD1 as a possible D gene (6 bases). The CDR3 runs to 17 residues. The ends were cut back, 4 bases at V and 0 bases at J, with 13 bases in the middle. CDR1 is SGHVS, CDR2 FQNEAQ, per germline. The CDR3 sequence is CASSSNRVSSYNSPLHF. CDR3 bases: TGTGCCAGCAGCTCGAACAGGGTGAGCTCCTATAATTCACCCCTCCACTTT.

The chain has TRBV5-4 and TRBJ2-3, with 9 bases matching TRBD2. From germline, CDR1 is SGHNT and CDR2 YYREEE (reference sequence). V shed 1 base and J 1 base; nucleotides not matched to a gene: 4. CDR3 length: 16 amino acids. CDR3 residues: CASSLPPSGGTDTQYF. The CDR3 DNA sequence: TGTGCCAGCAGCTTGCCCCCTAGCGGGGGCACAGATACGCAGTATTTT.

In its sample, this clone was seen once. The chain is built from TRBV30 and TRBJ2-7; 13 bases are a match to TRBD2. The CDR3 has 13 residues. V lost 5 bases, J lost 2 bases, and 0 bases stayed unmatched. CDR1 is GTSNPN, CDR2 SVGIG, per germline (reference sequence). The CDR3 nucleotides read TGTGCCTGGGGACTAGCGGGGGCCTACGAGCAGTACTTC. Translated: CAWGLAGAYEQYF. Full variable domain (remainder filled in from reference TRBV30 and TRBJ2-7): SQTIHQWPATLVQPVGSPLSLECTVEGTSNPNLYWYRQAAGRGLQLLFYSVGIGQISSEVPQNLSASRPQDRQFILSSKKLLLSDSGFYLCAWGLAGAYEQYFGPGTRLTVT.

V and J are TRBV11-2 and TRBJ2-7; 9 bases line up with TRBD1. Per the germline V gene, CDR1 is SGHAT and CDR2 is FQNNGV. V trimming: 0 bases; J trimming: 7 bases; junction bases outside the gene matches: 7. There are 15 residues in the CDR3. Here the CDR3 DNA reads TGTGCCAGCAGCTTAGAGACAGGGGGGGTTCGGGAGCAGTACTTC. This translates into CASSLETGGVREQYF.

The gene calls are TRBV7-9 and TRBJ2-5, with 7 bases lining up with TRBD2. The length of the CDR3 is 14 residues. V dropped 2 bases and J dropped 4; count of bases not matched to a gene: 4. Germline CDR1 and CDR2: SEHNR and FQNEAQ (reference sequence). CDR3 bases: TGTGCCAGCAGCTTATCCTGGGGGGGAGAGACCCAGTACTTC. It is translated as CASSLSWGGETQYF.

The J gene is TRBJ1-2, the V gene TRBV7-8; 8 bases match TRBD1. This CDR3 spans 14 amino acids. The J segment lost 4 bases and the V segment lost 5 bases, leaving 6 bases of the junction unmatched. Germline CDR1 SGHVS, CDR2 FQNEAQ. Here the CDR3 DNA reads TGTGCCAGCAGCCCCCGGACAGGGAGCTATGGCTACACCTTC. Its translation is CASSPRTGSYGYTF.

This clone has a single count. The chain links TRBV6-1 to TRBJ2-7, with 8 bases matching TRBD2. CDR3 length: 15 residues. The J segment lost 2 bases and the V segment lost 3 bases, leaving 6 bases of the junction unmatched. CDR1 is MNHNS and CDR2 is SASEGT in the germline V gene. The CDR3 loop reads CASSDLSGATYEQYF. DNA of the CDR3: TGTGCCAGCAGTGATCTTAGCGGGGCCACCTACGAGCAGTACTTC.

The chain employs TRBV7-8 and TRBJ2-7, with D possibly TRBD2 on 5 matching bases. CDR1 is SGHVS and CDR2 is FQNEAQ in the germline V gene. The V end was cut by 1 base, the J end by 2 bases, with 9 bases between. The CDR3 is 14 residues long. DNA for the CDR3: TGTGCCAGCAGCTTAGAAATCGGGGCCTACGAGCAGTACTTC. Translation: CASSLEIGAYEQYF.

The rearrangement uses TRBV12-3 or TRBV12-4 and TRBJ2-2; D is undetermined. This CDR3 has 13 amino acids. V lost 10 bases and J lost 4, with 13 bases in between. The CDR3 here is CATTRSGTGELFF. For the CDR3, the DNA is TGTGCCACCACCCGGTCAGGCACCGGGGAGCTGTTTTTT.

The chain recombines TRBV13 with TRBJ1-3; D perhaps matches TRBD1 (5 bases). Trimming removed 1 base at V and 0 bases at J, with 10 bases between. The CDR3 contains 16 residues. CDR1 PRHDT and CDR2 FYEKMQ come from the germline V gene (reference sequence). The CDR3 here is CASSLEGLTSGNTIYF. CDR3 bases: TGTGCCAGCAGCTTAGAGGGACTGACCTCTGGAAACACCATATATTTT.

This sequence joins TRBV27 and TRBJ2-1, with D maybe TRBD2 (7 bases). The V gene lost 1 base and the J gene lost 5 bases, with 15 bases spanning the gap. The CDR3 spans 16 residues. Germline CDR1 and CDR2: MNHEY and SMNVEV (reference sequence). CDR3 amino acids: CASSLLGGVNDNEQFF. CDR3 bases: TGTGCCAGCAGTTTATTAGGGGGGGTTAATGACAATGAGCAGTTCTTC.

Of note for this clone: Distinct nucleotide sequences in the sample also encode this CDR3. The chain uses TRBV19 and TRBJ1-1; D is undetermined. From germline, CDR1 is LNHDA and CDR2 SQIVND (reference sequence). Between the trimmed V and J ends, which lost 0 bases and 1 base, there was a span of 3 bases. The CDR3 is 13 residues long. CDR3 DNA sequence: TGTGCCAGTAGTATAGACAGGAACACTGAAGCTTTCTTT. This sequence encodes CASSIDRNTEAFF.

This chain joins TRBV13 and TRBJ2-7; D possibly corresponds to TRBD1 (6 bases). The ends were cut back, 0 bases at V and 5 bases at J, with 11 bases in the middle. This CDR3 has 14 residues. The germline V gene has CDR1 PRHDT and CDR2 FYEKMQ (reference sequence). The CDR3, as DNA: TGTGCCAGCAGCTTAGGTACAGGGAGCGACGAGCAGTACTTC. Protein sequence: CASSLGTGSDEQYF.

This CDR3 is CASTQGPEAFF. The CDR3 nucleotides are TGTGCCAGCACCCAGGGCCCTGAAGCTTTCTTT. The chain carries TRBV5-6 and TRBJ1-1; TRBD1 is a possible D gene (5 bases). CDR1 is SGHDT and CDR2 is YYEEEE in the germline V gene. The length of the CDR3 is 11 residues. The ends were cut back, 6 bases at V and 6 bases at J, with 9 bases in the middle.

The V and J genes are TRBV24-1 and TRBJ1-2, with 11 bases fitting TRBD1. With V trimmed by 4 bases and J by 5 bases, 5 bases remained unmatched. The CDR3 loop spans 15 amino acids. Germline V gene lookup returns CDR1 KGHDR and CDR2 SFDVKD. This CDR3 is CATSDSGTGGYGYTF. CDR3 bases: TGTGCCACCAGTGACTCCGGGACAGGGGGTTATGGCTACACCTTC.

The chain joins TRBV3-1 (or the pseudogene TRBV3-2) to TRBJ2-1; TRBD2 matches at 7 bases. CDR1 and CDR2 (germline): LGHDT, YNNKEL (reference sequence). The CDR3 has 17 residues. V was pared by 0 bases and J by 4 bases, with 9 bases of the junction left unmatched. CDR3 region: CASSQDAWGGEYNEQFF. CDR3 DNA: TGTGCCAGCAGCCAAGATGCTTGGGGGGGGGAATACAATGAGCAGTTCTTC.

This chain links TRBV30 with TRBJ1-2; D perhaps matches TRBD1 (5 bases). The CDR3 runs to 13 residues. The germline CDR1 and CDR2 sequences are GTSNPN and SVGIG (reference sequence). Trimming took off 0 bases at V and 4 bases at J, with 9 bases between the two ends. The CDR3 region has the DNA TGTGCCTGGAGTGTATCAGGGCGCTATGGCTACACCTTC. Its protein product is CAWSVSGRYGYTF.

The chain combines TRBV9 with TRBJ2-6; 8 bases line up with TRBD1. V lost 0 bases to trimming and J lost 4 bases; unmatched junction nucleotides: 3. The germline V gene encodes CDR1 SGDLS and CDR2 YYNGEE. CDR3 length equals 16 residues. The CDR3 DNA follows: TGTGCCAGCAGCGTAGCAGGGGGCCCCGGGGCCAACGTCCTGACTTTC. Protein product: CASSVAGGPGANVLTF.

This clone appeared many times. The chain uses TRBV7-8 and TRBJ2-7; D might be TRBD2 (6 bases). Trimming removed 2 bases from V and 4 bases from J, with 15 bases in between. Germline V lookup: CDR1 SGHVS, CDR2 FQNEAQ. This CDR3 has 15 residues. The CDR3: CASSLIGLANYEQYF. CDR3 DNA sequence: TGTGCCAGCAGCTTAATAGGTCTAGCGAATTACGAGCAGTACTTC. Full variable domain (remainder filled in from reference TRBV7-8 and TRBJ2-7): GAGVSQSPRYKVAKRGQDVALRCDPISGHVSLFWYQQALGQGPEFLTYFQNEAQLDKSGLPSDRFFAERPEGSVSTLKIQRTQQEDSAVYLCASSLIGLANYEQYFGPGTRLTVT.

This clone showed up just a few times. CDR3 residues: CASSPTGTSTDTQYF. The CDR3 DNA sequence: TGTGCCAGCAGCCCTACAGGGACAAGCACAGATACGCAGTATTTT. V gene TRBV9 combines with J gene TRBJ2-3; D possibly corresponds to TRBD1 (6 bases). The CDR3 length is 15 residues. V dropped 4 bases and J dropped 0 bases, with 12 bases sitting between them. Germline V gene data show CDR1 as SGDLS and CDR2 as YYNGEE.

This chain joins TRBV10-3 and TRBJ1-5; D might be TRBD1 (6 bases). Per the germline V gene, CDR1 is ENHRY and CDR2 is SYGVKD. The ends were cut back, 0 bases at V and 3 bases at J, with 9 bases in the middle. CDR3 size: 15 residues. CDR3 sequence reads: CAISESGQLNQPQHF. CDR3 coding DNA: TGTGCCATCAGTGAGTCCGGACAGCTCAATCAGCCCCAGCATTTT.

This chain links TRBV5-6 with TRBJ1-5, with 7 bases aligning to TRBD1. Germline assignment: CDR1 SGHDT and CDR2 YYEEEE. V gave up 4 bases and J gave up 5 bases; unmatched junction bases: 12. This CDR3 region has 16 residues. CDR3 in amino acids: CASSLLGQVEDQPQHF. CDR3 bases: TGTGCCAGCAGCCTCCTCGGACAGGTCGAGGATCAGCCCCAGCATTTT.

As for this clone: At one end the junction does not follow the germline gene, possibly because of a read error. The chain recombines TRBV6-2 or TRBV6-3 with TRBJ1-1, with D unclear. The CDR3 extends over 13 amino acids. Germline CDR1 is MNHEY and CDR2 is SVGEGT. This CDR3 is CAISDNLNTEAFF. CDR3 DNA: TGTGCCATCAGTGACAATTTGAACACTGAAGCTTTCTTT.

This clone showed up just once. The genes are TRBV11-2 and TRBJ2-1; TRBD2 matches 8 bases. The CDR3 has 15 amino acids. The trim removed 1 base at V and 4 bases at J, leaving 3 bases unmatched. CDR1 SGHAT and CDR2 FQNNGV come from the germline V gene. The CDR3, as DNA: TGTGCCAGCAGCTTAGCGGGGGGGCCATACAATGAGCAGTTCTTC. Encoded protein: CASSLAGGPYNEQFF.

The chain couples TRBV12-3 or TRBV12-4 to TRBJ1-5; D is ambiguous. Trimming shortened V by 2 bases and J by 3 bases, and 5 bases separated the two germline ends. CDR3 length equals 13 residues. CDR3: CASSLYNNQPQHF. The CDR3, as DNA: TGTGCCAGCAGTTTATATAACAATCAGCCCCAGCATTTT.